The entry that follows covers one TCR beta chain sequence. Its antigen is undetermined. A junction end diverges from the germline sequence, so it may reflect a read error. At the DNA level, this CDR3 is encoded by other sequences in the same sample as well. Libraries were prepared by immunoSEQ multiplex PCR; TCRdb keeps only in-frame clonotypes and omits some of them. Of approximately 180,000 clones in the sample, 88% were seen once. These data belong to a study of T cell responses to AZD1222 COVID-19 vaccine. Germline lookup yields CDR1 SQVTM and CDR2 ANQGSEA. The CDR3 has 12 residues. Study-level findings and limits: Clonal diversity was possibly underestimated; the donors were predominantly white British and more often female. AZD1222 recipients seropositive at baseline numbered only 6 or 7. Reportedly, nearly half of unique spike TCRs recognized epitopes outside B.1.351/B.1.1.7 mutations. Rises in breadth and depth of Spike-specific TCRs came after two AZD1222 doses.

The specimen was peripheral blood, collected 28 days after the second AZD1222 dose. The sequence derives from an adult who received the AZD1222 COVID-19 vaccine. The V call is TRBV29-1, the J call TRBJ2-5, with D maybe TRBD1 (6 bases). CDR3 residues: CSVEGGGETQYF. CDR3 sequence (DNA): TGCAGCGTGGAAGGGGGTGGAGAGACCCAGTACTTC.